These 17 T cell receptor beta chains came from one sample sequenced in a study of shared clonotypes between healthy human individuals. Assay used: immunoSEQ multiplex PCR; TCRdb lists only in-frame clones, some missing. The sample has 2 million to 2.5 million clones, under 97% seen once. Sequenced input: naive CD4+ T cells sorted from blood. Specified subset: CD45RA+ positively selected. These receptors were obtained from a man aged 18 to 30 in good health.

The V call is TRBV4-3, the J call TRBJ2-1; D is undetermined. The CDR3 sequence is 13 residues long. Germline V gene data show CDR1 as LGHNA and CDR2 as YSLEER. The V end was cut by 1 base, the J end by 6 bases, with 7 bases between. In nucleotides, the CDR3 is TGCGCCAGCAGCCAAGCCTTGGCCAATGAGCAGTTCTTC. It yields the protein CASSQALANEQFF.

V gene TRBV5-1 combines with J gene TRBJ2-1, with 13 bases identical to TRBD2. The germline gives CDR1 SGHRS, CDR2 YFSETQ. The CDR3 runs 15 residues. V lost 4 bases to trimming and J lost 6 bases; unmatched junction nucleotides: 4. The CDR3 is CASSTGLAGSNEQFF. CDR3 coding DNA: TGCGCCAGCAGCACGGGACTAGCGGGAAGCAATGAGCAGTTCTTC.

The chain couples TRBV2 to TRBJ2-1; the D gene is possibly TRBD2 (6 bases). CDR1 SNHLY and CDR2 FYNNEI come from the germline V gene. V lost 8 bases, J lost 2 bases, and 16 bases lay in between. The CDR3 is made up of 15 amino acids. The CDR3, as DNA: TGTGCCAGCGTGCAGTCTTGGGGGGCCTACAATGAGCAGTTCTTC. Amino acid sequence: CASVQSWGAYNEQFF. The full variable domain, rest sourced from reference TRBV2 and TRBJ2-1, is EPEVTQTPSHQVTQMGQEVILRCVPISNHLYFYWYRQILGQKVEFLVSFYNNEISEKSEIFDDQFSVERPDGSNFTLKIRSTKLEDSAMYFCASVQSWGAYNEQFFGPGTRLTVL.

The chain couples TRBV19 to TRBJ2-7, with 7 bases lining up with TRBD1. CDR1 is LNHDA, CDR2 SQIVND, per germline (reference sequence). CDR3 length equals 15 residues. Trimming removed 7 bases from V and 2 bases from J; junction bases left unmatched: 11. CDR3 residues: CASISPGTATYEQYF. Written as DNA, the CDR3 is TGTGCCAGTATAAGCCCCGGGACAGCGACCTACGAGCAGTACTTC.

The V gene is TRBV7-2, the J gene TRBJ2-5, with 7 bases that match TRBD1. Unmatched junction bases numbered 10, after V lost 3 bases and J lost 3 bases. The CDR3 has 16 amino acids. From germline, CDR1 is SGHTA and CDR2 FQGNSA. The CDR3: CASSFYPGGDKETQYF. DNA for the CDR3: TGTGCCAGCAGCTTCTATCCAGGGGGTGATAAAGAGACCCAGTACTTC.

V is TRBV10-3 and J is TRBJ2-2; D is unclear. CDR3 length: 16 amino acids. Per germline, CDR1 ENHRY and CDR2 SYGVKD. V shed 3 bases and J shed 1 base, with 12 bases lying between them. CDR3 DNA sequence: TGTGCCATCAGTGACACTCTAAATAGGAACACCGGGGAGCTGTTTTTT. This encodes CAISDTLNRNTGELFF.

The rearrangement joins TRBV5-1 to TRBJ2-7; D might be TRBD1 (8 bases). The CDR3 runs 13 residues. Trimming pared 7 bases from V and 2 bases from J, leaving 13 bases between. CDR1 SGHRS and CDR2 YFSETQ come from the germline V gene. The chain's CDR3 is CASGTGGAYEQYF. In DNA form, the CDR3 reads TGCGCCAGCGGTACAGGGGGGGCCTACGAGCAGTACTTC.

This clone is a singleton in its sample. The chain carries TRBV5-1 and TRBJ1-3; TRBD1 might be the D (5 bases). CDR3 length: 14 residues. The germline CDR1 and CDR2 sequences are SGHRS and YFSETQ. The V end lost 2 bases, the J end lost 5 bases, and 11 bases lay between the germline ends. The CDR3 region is CASSFEGDRNTIYF. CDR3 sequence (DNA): TGCGCCAGCAGCTTCGAAGGGGACCGAAACACCATATATTTT.

The CDR3 spells CASSLMGESHAGYTF. Here the CDR3 DNA reads TGTGCCAGCAGCTTAATGGGAGAATCCCATGCCGGCTACACCTTC. This chain joins TRBV7-9 and TRBJ1-2, with D unclear. Trimming pared 2 bases from V and 8 bases from J, leaving 18 bases between. The CDR3 has 15 amino acids. Germline-derived CDR1 and CDR2 are SEHNR and FQNEAQ (reference sequence).

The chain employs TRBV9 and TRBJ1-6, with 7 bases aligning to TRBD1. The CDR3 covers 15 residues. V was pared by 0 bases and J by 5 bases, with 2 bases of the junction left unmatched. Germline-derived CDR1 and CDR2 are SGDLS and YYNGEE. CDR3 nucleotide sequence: TGTGCCAGCAGCGTAGTTACAGGGGATAATTCACCCCTCCACTTT. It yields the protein CASSVVTGDNSPLHF.

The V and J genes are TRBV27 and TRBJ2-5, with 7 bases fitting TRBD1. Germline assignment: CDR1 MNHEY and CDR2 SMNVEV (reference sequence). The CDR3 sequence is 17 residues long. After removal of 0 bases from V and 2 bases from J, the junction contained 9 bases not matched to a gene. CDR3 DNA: TGTGCCAGCAGTTTATCATATCAGGGGGTGTCACAAGAGACCCAGTACTTC. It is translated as CASSLSYQGVSQETQYF.

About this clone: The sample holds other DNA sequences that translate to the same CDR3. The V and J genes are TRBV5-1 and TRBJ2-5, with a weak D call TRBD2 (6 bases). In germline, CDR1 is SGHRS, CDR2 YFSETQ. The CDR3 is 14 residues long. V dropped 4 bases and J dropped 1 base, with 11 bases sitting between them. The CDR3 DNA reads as TGCGCCAGCAGCGCCGGGACTGGCCAAGAGACCCAGTACTTC. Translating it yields CASSAGTGQETQYF.

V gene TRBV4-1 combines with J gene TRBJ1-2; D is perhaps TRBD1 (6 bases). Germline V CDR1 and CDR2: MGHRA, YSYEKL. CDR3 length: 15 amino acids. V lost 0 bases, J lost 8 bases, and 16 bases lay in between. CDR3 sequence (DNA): TGCGCCAGCAGCCAAGACATGGACAGCCGCTCGGGCTACACCTTC. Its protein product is CASSQDMDSRSGYTF.

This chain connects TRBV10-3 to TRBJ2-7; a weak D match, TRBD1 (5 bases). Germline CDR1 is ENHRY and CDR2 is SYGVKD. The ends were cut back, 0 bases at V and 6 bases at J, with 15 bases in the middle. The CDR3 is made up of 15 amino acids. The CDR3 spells CAISESRQGSGEQYF. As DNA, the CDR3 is TGTGCCATCAGTGAGTCTCGCCAGGGATCCGGCGAGCAGTACTTC.

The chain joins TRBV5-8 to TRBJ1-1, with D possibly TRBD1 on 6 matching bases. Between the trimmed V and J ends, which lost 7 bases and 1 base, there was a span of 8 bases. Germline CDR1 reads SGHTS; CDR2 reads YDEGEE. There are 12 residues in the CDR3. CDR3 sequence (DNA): TGTGCCAGCTGGACAGCGAACACTGAAGCTTTCTTT. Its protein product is CASWTANTEAFF.

Here the CDR3 reads CASSLQGPSGNTIYF. The DNA of the CDR3 is TGTGCCAGCAGCTTACAGGGGCCCTCTGGAAACACCATATATTTT. The chain combines TRBV5-4 with TRBJ1-3; 7 nucleotides align to TRBD1. Germline trimming cut 2 bases from V and 0 bases from J; bases unmatched to any gene: 2. This CDR3 has 15 amino acids. In germline, CDR1 is SGHNT, CDR2 YYREEE (reference sequence). Full variable domain (missing parts from reference TRBV5-4 and TRBJ1-3): ETGVTQSPTHLIKTRGQQVTLRCSSQSGHNTVSWYQQALGQGPQFIFQYYREEENGRGNFPPRFSGLQFPNYSSELNVNALELDDSALYLCASSLQGPSGNTIYFGEGSWLTVV.

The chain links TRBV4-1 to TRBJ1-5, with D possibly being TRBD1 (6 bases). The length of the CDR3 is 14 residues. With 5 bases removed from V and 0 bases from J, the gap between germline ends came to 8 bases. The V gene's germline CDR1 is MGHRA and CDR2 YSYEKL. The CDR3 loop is CASSRGDSNQPQHF. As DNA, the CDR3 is TGCGCCAGCAGCAGGGGGGATAGCAATCAGCCCCAGCATTTT.